The entry that follows covers one T cell receptor (beta chain) sequence. Profiled with immunoSEQ multiplex PCR; TCRdb holds only in-frame clones, not every one. The sample lists 28,000 or so clones; approximately 90% were seen once. The germline V and J ends were trimmed by 4 bases and 4 bases, with 11 bases remaining between them. This CDR3 comprises 14 residues. Per the germline V gene, CDR1 is MGHDK and CDR2 is SYGVNS. This sample stems from a study of PD-1 and CTLA-4 blockade in melanoma. The chain carries TRBV25-1 and TRBJ2-1; D might be TRBD1 (5 bases). This TCR came from a human donor with melanoma. The specimen comprised CD8+ T cells from peripheral blood, sampled from a patient given anti-PD-1 treatment. CDR3 sequence: CASSVYQGYNEQFF. In DNA form, the CDR3 reads TGTGCCAGCAGTGTATATCAGGGTTACAATGAGCAGTTCTTC.